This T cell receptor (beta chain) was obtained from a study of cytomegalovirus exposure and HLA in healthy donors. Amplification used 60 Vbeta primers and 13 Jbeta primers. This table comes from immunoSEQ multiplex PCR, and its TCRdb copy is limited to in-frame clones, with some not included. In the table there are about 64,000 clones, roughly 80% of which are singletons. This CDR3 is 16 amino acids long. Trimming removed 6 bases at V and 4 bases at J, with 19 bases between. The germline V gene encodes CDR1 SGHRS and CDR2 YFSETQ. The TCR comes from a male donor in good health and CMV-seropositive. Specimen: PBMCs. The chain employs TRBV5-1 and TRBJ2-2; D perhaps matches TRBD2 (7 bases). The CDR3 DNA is TGCGCCAGCAAGGCTTCGGGAAGGGGGGGCACCGGGGAGCTGTTTTTT. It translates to CASKASGRGGTGELFF.